A single sample gave rise to the 5 T cell receptor beta chains below, sequenced in a study of T cells after yellow fever vaccination. TCRdb ran MiXCR on the 5' RACE reads and lists one entry per CDR3 protein. Among 95,000 to 150,000 distinct CDR3 sequences listed, 7.4% were seen once. The specimen comprised CD4+ T cells sorted from PBMCs, sampled approximately 11 days after the first yellow fever vaccination. These receptors came from a man in his late teens or twenties who received the YFV17D yellow fever vaccine.

This clonotype was seen only a few times. An end of the junction does not agree with germline; a read error may underlie this. The chain uses TRBV5-1 and TRBJ2-5; perhaps D is TRBD1 or TRBD2 (5 bases each). The CDR3 sequence is 15 residues long. The V gene's germline CDR1 is SGHRS and CDR2 YFSETQ. The CDR3 sequence: CASSLASGAEETRYF. The CDR3 bases are TGCGCCAGCAGCTTGGCCTCCGGGGCAGAAGAGACCCGGTACTTC.

This clonotype was seen repeatedly, ten times or more. The chain joins TRBV29-1 to TRBJ1-1; D gene unclear. There are 12 residues in the CDR3. The germline CDR1 and CDR2 sequences are SQVTM and ANQGSEA. The V gene lost 5 bases and the J gene lost 8 bases, with 15 bases spanning the gap. The DNA for the CDR3 is TGCAGCGTTTGTTCCCAAACCCCCGAAGCTTTCTTT. This gives the protein CSVCSQTPEAFF. Full variable domain (remainder filled in from reference TRBV29-1 and TRBJ1-1): SAVISQKPSRDICQRGTSLTIQCQVDSQVTMMFWYRQQPGQSLTLIATANQGSEATYESGFVIDKFPISRPNLTFSTLTVSNMSPEDSSIYLCSVCSQTPEAFFGQGTRLTVV.

This clonotype was counted between two and nine times. This rearrangement joins TRBV7-2 to TRBJ2-1; a possible D gene is TRBD2 (6 bases). This CDR3 has 16 residues. Trimming stripped 1 base from V and 1 base from J, with 11 bases between. Germline V gives CDR1 SGHTA, CDR2 FQGNSA. The CDR3 sequence is CASSLVKGGSYNEQFF. The CDR3 bases are TGTGCCAGCAGCTTAGTTAAGGGAGGATCCTACAATGAGCAGTTCTTC.

In this sample, this clonotype turned up many times. The V call is TRBV12-3 or TRBV12-4, the J call TRBJ2-7; D assignment may be TRBD1 or TRBD2 (5 bases each). Trimming shortened V by 7 bases and J by 0 bases, and 13 bases separated the two germline ends. The CDR3 runs 14 residues. In nucleotides, the CDR3 is TGTGCCAGCAATTTTAAGGGGAGCTCCTACGAGCAGTACTTC. This gives the protein CASNFKGSSYEQYF.

CDR3 protein: CASSPLTRDTQYF. In DNA, the CDR3 is TGTGCCAGCTCACCTTTAACCAGAGATACGCAGTATTTT. The chain is built from TRBV18 and TRBJ2-3; D unresolved. CDR1 KGHSH and CDR2 LQKENI come from the germline V gene. The length of the CDR3 is 13 residues. Trimming removed 3 bases from V and 5 bases from J, with 9 bases in between.